The 28 T cell receptor beta chains reported below all come from one sample, sequenced in a study of CD8 T cells in ankylosing spondylitis. Study-wide results and caveats: Characteristic, it appeared, of ankylosing spondylitis blood was a TCR beta motif of eight highly homologous variants.

Their cognate antigens are unknown. MiXCR was run by TCRdb on the 5' RACE reads, yielding one entry per CDR3 protein. Here the sample spans 700,000 to 850,000 distinct CDR3 sequences, 12% being singletons. The sequencing sample was made of blood, either unsorted or a sorted T cell fraction (not recorded which). The receptors shown here come from a male donor with ankylosing spondylitis.

In this sample, this clonotype turned up many times. This rearrangement joins TRBV5-6 to TRBJ1-1; the D is unclear. Trimming removed 0 bases at V and 2 bases at J, with 8 bases between. This CDR3 spans 14 amino acids. Germline V gene data show CDR1 as SGHDT and CDR2 as YYEEEE. The CDR3 is CASSLGPANTEAFF. The CDR3 region has the DNA TGTGCCAGCAGCTTGGGCCCGGCCAACACTGAAGCTTTCTTT.

This clonotype was detected only a few times. The chain links TRBV4-3 to TRBJ2-1; TRBD2 aligns across 10 bases. The CDR3 runs 15 residues. CDR1 is LGHNA, CDR2 YSLEER, per germline. V shed 2 bases and J 8 bases; nucleotides not matched to a gene: 6. In DNA form, the CDR3 reads TGCGCCAGCAGCCAACCTGGACTAGCGGCTTATGAGCAGTTCTTC. Its translation: CASSQPGLAAYEQFF.

This clonotype was detected many times. The chain employs TRBV4-2 and TRBJ2-2; D gene uncertain. CDR1 and CDR2 from the germline V gene are LGHNA and YNFKEQ. The CDR3 consists of 12 residues. Trimming removed 7 bases from V and 11 bases from J, with 14 bases in between. In nucleotides, the CDR3 is TGTGCCAGCAACTACGGCAACCGAGAGCTGTTTTTT. Translating gives CASNYGNRELFF.

This chain uses TRBV10-3 with TRBJ1-2; 7 nucleotides line up with TRBD1. The germline gives CDR1 ENHRY, CDR2 SYGVKD. The CDR3 runs 15 residues. V shed 3 bases and J 1 base; nucleotides not matched to a gene: 5. CDR3 region: CAISDRDSINYGYTF. Here the CDR3 DNA reads TGTGCCATCAGTGACAGGGACAGCATTAACTATGGCTACACCTTC.

This clonotype was detected many times. The chain links TRBV7-9 to TRBJ2-3; a weak D match, TRBD1 (5 bases). With 3 bases removed from V and 3 bases from J, the gap between germline ends came to 13 bases. CDR3 size: 15 residues. Germline V gene data show CDR1 as SEHNR and CDR2 as FQNEAQ (reference sequence). The CDR3: CASSFPGKGTDTQYF. The CDR3 bases are TGTGCCAGCAGCTTCCCAGGGAAGGGAACAGATACGCAGTATTTT.

This clonotype was found a few times. This chain joins TRBV18 and TRBJ2-7; D call uncertain. Germline values: CDR1 KGHSH, CDR2 LQKENI. This CDR3 has 14 residues. V dropped 3 bases and J dropped 2 bases, with 11 bases sitting between them. For the CDR3, the DNA is TGTGCCAGCTCACCCGGGTTAGTCACCTACGAGCAGTACTTC. Translation gives CASSPGLVTYEQYF. Full variable domain (rest looked up from reference TRBV18 and TRBJ2-7): NAGVMQNPRHLVRRRGQEARLRCSPMKGHSHVYWYRQLPEEGLKFMVYLQKENIIDESGMPKERFSAEFPKEGPSILRIQQVVRGDSAAYFCASSPGLVTYEQYFGPGTRLTVT.

This clonotype has more than one count but fewer than ten. V gene TRBV2 combines with J gene TRBJ2-1; a weak D match, TRBD1 (6 bases). CDR3 length equals 18 residues. V gave up 8 bases and J gave up 2 bases, with 25 bases separating them. The germline V gene encodes CDR1 SNHLY and CDR2 FYNNEI. The CDR3 loop reads CASFLGTTVEIAYNEQFF. DNA for the CDR3: TGTGCCAGCTTTTTGGGGACAACCGTGGAGATCGCCTACAATGAGCAGTTCTTC. The variable domain in full, with the rest retrieved from reference TRBV2 and TRBJ2-1, is EPEVTQTPSHQVTQMGQEVILRCVPISNHLYFYWYRQILGQKVEFLVSFYNNEISEKSEIFDDQFSVERPDGSNFTLKIRSTKLEDSAMYFCASFLGTTVEIAYNEQFFGPGTRLTVL.

This clonotype was seen ten or more times. V usage is TRBV29-1 and J usage is TRBJ1-1; perhaps TRBD1 as D (6 bases). The germline gives CDR1 SQVTM, CDR2 ANQGSEA. The CDR3 extends over 13 amino acids. With 4 bases removed from V and 0 bases from J, the gap between germline ends came to 9 bases. As DNA, the CDR3 is TGCAGCGTTGGGAACAGGGTGAACACTGAAGCTTTCTTT. Amino acid sequence: CSVGNRVNTEAFF.

This clonotype has only a few counts. The chain is built from TRBV20-1 and TRBJ2-1; D is unresolved. V was shortened by 5 bases and J by 0 bases, with 2 bases between the two germline ends. CDR3 size: 11 residues. Germline CDR1 is DFQATT and CDR2 is SNEGSKA (reference sequence). The DNA of the CDR3 is TGCAGTGCTGGCTCCTACAATGAGCAGTTCTTC. Translated, it gives CSAGSYNEQFF.

The CDR3 reads CASSLRLTSGKSYEQYF. As DNA, the CDR3 is TGTGCCAGCAGCCTAAGACTTACTAGCGGGAAATCCTACGAGCAGTACTTC. The chain has TRBV4-2 and TRBJ2-7; 10 nucleotides line up with TRBD2. CDR1 and CDR2 (germline): LGHNA, YNFKEQ. CDR3 size: 17 residues. With 4 bases clipped from V and 1 base from J, the junction kept 10 bases outside the gene matches.

This clonotype was picked up a small number of times. The chain couples TRBV4-2 to TRBJ2-1, with 7 bases fitting TRBD2. Germline values: CDR1 LGHNA, CDR2 YNFKEQ. V shed 4 bases and J 1 base; nucleotides not matched to a gene: 10. This CDR3 comprises 17 residues. The CDR3 region is CASSPRVTSASYNEQFF. In nucleotides, the CDR3 is TGTGCCAGCAGCCCCCGCGTCACTAGCGCGTCCTACAATGAGCAGTTCTTC.

This clonotype was seen only a few times. The rearrangement links TRBV20-1 to TRBJ1-4, with unresolved D. The CDR3 has 15 amino acids. Trimming took off 0 bases at V and 4 bases at J, with 12 bases between the two ends. Germline lookup yields CDR1 DFQATT and CDR2 SNEGSKA (reference sequence). CDR3 residues: CSARDATEGNEKLFF. DNA for the CDR3: TGCAGTGCTAGAGATGCCACAGAGGGTAATGAAAAACTGTTTTTT.

This clonotype was seen many times. The chain combines TRBV20-1 with TRBJ2-1, with 10 bases lining up with TRBD2. Germline V CDR1 and CDR2: DFQATT, SNEGSKA (reference sequence). V lost 6 bases, J lost 1 base, and 6 bases stayed unmatched. The CDR3 is made up of 15 amino acids. CDR3 residues: CSAPLAGESYNEQFF. The CDR3 DNA reads as TGCAGTGCGCCCCTAGCGGGAGAGTCCTACAATGAGCAGTTCTTC.

V usage is TRBV20-1 and J usage is TRBJ1-5; D unresolved. Per the germline V gene, CDR1 is DFQATT and CDR2 is SNEGSKA (reference sequence). The CDR3 loop spans 14 amino acids. With 1 base removed from V and 7 bases from J, the gap between germline ends came to 14 bases. In nucleotides, the CDR3 is TGCAGTGCTAGAGTCCCAGGTATTAGGCAGCCCCAGCATTTT. Protein product: CSARVPGIRQPQHF.

The chain is built from TRBV10-1 and TRBJ2-7, with 9 bases that match TRBD2. Per the germline V gene, CDR1 is WNHNN and CDR2 is SYGVQD (reference sequence). The CDR3 spans 13 residues. The V and J ends lost 7 bases and 3 bases, in that order; junction bases with no gene match: 4. CDR3 region: CASKNSGSYEQYF. The CDR3 DNA follows: TGCGCCAGCAAGAATAGCGGGAGCTACGAGCAGTACTTC.

This chain connects TRBV12-3 or TRBV12-4 to TRBJ1-6, with D possibly TRBD1 on 5 matching bases. The CDR3 spans 16 residues. The V end lost 6 bases, the J end lost 3 bases, and 15 bases lay between the germline ends. CDR3 in DNA: TGTGCCAGCAGCCGTAGACAGTCTTTCTATAATTCACCCCTCCACTTT. It specifies CASSRRQSFYNSPLHF.

The chain is built from TRBV7-2 and TRBJ2-3, with 15 bases that match TRBD2. V was clipped by 4 bases and J by 4 bases; unmatched bases: 3. The germline CDR1 and CDR2 sequences are SGHTA and FQGNSA. The CDR3 extends over 16 amino acids. The CDR3 spells CASSWGLAGGSDTQYF. Here the CDR3 DNA reads TGTGCCAGCAGCTGGGGACTAGCGGGAGGTTCAGATACGCAGTATTTT.

This clonotype was observed at least ten times. The chain uses TRBV7-2 and TRBJ1-1; no definite D call. The V gene lost 1 base and the J gene lost 6 bases, with 6 bases spanning the gap. Germline V gene sequence: CDR1 SGHTA, CDR2 FQGNSA. This CDR3 comprises 12 residues. The CDR3 nucleotides are TGTGCCAGCAGCTTAGAGGACGCTGAAGCTTTCTTT. Encoded protein: CASSLEDAEAFF.

The V gene is TRBV6-2 or TRBV6-3, the J gene TRBJ2-1; D possibly corresponds to TRBD1 (5 bases). V dropped 6 bases and J dropped 14 bases, with 14 bases sitting between them. CDR1 is MNHEY and CDR2 is SVGEGT in the germline V gene. The CDR3 contains 11 residues. The CDR3 region has the DNA TGTGCCAGCAGCCAAGGACATTGGGAGTTCTTC. It codes for CASSQGHWEFF.

V is TRBV28 and J is TRBJ2-7; 8 bases line up with TRBD2. The CDR3 has 14 amino acids. The germline V gene encodes CDR1 MDHEN and CDR2 SYDVKM. V gave up 6 bases and J gave up 2 bases; unmatched junction bases: 6. The CDR3 loop is CASRRAGEAYEQYF. The CDR3 DNA is TGTGCCAGCAGAAGAGCGGGAGAGGCCTACGAGCAGTACTTC.

The J gene is TRBJ1-1, the V gene TRBV29-1; perhaps TRBD1 as D (6 bases). CDR3 length equals 13 residues. The V end lost 3 bases, the J end lost 0 bases, and 8 bases lay between the germline ends. Germline CDR1 is SQVTM and CDR2 is ANQGSEA. CDR3 DNA sequence: TGCAGCGTTGATCAGGGGTTGAACACTGAAGCTTTCTTT. It codes for CSVDQGLNTEAFF. Variable domain in full (rest from reference TRBV29-1 and TRBJ1-1): SAVISQKPSRDICQRGTSLTIQCQVDSQVTMMFWYRQQPGQSLTLIATANQGSEATYESGFVIDKFPISRPNLTFSTLTVSNMSPEDSSIYLCSVDQGLNTEAFFGQGTRLTVV.

The chain couples TRBV20-1 to TRBJ1-5; maybe TRBD1 (6 bases). Trimming shortened V by 3 bases and J by 6 bases, and 15 bases separated the two germline ends. Germline CDR1 DFQATT, CDR2 SNEGSKA (reference sequence). The CDR3 spans 14 residues. CDR3 sequence (DNA): TGCAGTGCTAGGGCGGGGGGCGCAGGTCAGCCCCAGCATTTT. Protein product: CSARAGGAGQPQHF.

This clonotype has more than one count but fewer than ten. The V call is TRBV29-1, the J call TRBJ2-7; no reliable D call. The V gene lost 3 bases and the J gene lost 3 bases, with 6 bases spanning the gap. The germline gives CDR1 SQVTM, CDR2 ANQGSEA. This CDR3 has 11 amino acids. The CDR3 protein is CSVDPRYEQYF. The CDR3, as DNA: TGCAGCGTTGACCCCCGCTACGAGCAGTACTTC.

The DNA of the CDR3 is TGCAGTGTGGGAGGCGAAACGGCAAAACTGTTTTTT. Translating gives CSVGGETAKLFF. The V and J genes are TRBV20-1 and TRBJ1-4; D remains unclear. This CDR3 has 12 amino acids. The ends were cut back, 7 bases at V and 10 bases at J, with 16 bases in the middle. The germline gives CDR1 DFQATT, CDR2 SNEGSKA (reference sequence).

This clonotype was seen a few times. J is TRBJ1-1 and V is TRBV28; tentatively, D is TRBD1 (5 bases). This CDR3 has 13 residues. Germline lookup yields CDR1 MDHEN and CDR2 SYDVKM. V dropped 5 bases and J dropped 7 bases, with 14 bases sitting between them. The CDR3 spells CASSLPAGVEAFF. In nucleotides, the CDR3 is TGTGCCAGCAGTCTACCGGCGGGGGTTGAAGCTTTCTTT.

The rearrangement uses TRBV24-1 and TRBJ2-3; the D gene could be TRBD1 or TRBD2 (5 bases each). Deletions cut 1 base from V and 0 bases from J, with 10 bases between. The germline CDR1 and CDR2 sequences are KGHDR and SFDVKD. There are 16 residues in the CDR3. DNA for the CDR3: TGTGCCACCAGTGATTTTGGGGGACGGAGCACAGATACGCAGTATTTT. As protein: CATSDFGGRSTDTQYF.

This clonotype was picked up a small number of times. The chain carries TRBV5-1 and TRBJ2-4, with 7 bases that match TRBD2. J lost 7 bases, V lost 0 bases, and 10 bases had no gene match. The length of the CDR3 is 16 residues. Per germline, CDR1 SGHRS and CDR2 YFSETQ. CDR3 in amino acids: CASSLDSGTTLNIQYF. Written as DNA, the CDR3 is TGCGCCAGCAGCTTGGACTCTGGGACTACTTTGAACATTCAGTACTTC.

The chain has TRBV20-1 and TRBJ2-5; 8 nucleotides align to TRBD2. The CDR3 is 15 residues long. Unmatched junction bases numbered 9, after V lost 2 bases and J lost 4 bases. The germline CDR1 and CDR2 sequences are DFQATT and SNEGSKA (reference sequence). The CDR3 region has the DNA TGCAGTGCTAGACCCGGGAGGGCCGTAGGAGAGACCCAGTACTTC. Translated: CSARPGRAVGETQYF.